The 9 T cell receptor beta chains listed next were all sequenced from one sample in a study of cytomegalovirus exposure and HLA in healthy donors. Both 60 Vbeta primers and 13 Jbeta primers went into the PCR. Sequencing used immunoSEQ multiplex PCR; TCRdb keeps in-frame clones, though not all of them. The sample lists around 180,000 clones, about 85% occurring once. The specimen sequenced was PBMCs. These receptors were obtained from a woman in her forties or fifties in good health and CMV-seronegative.

The gene calls are TRBV6-6 and TRBJ1-6; D call uncertain. CDR3 size: 15 residues. V was cut by 7 bases and J by 8 bases, with 18 bases left in between. From germline, CDR1 is MNHNY and CDR2 SVGAGI (reference sequence). The CDR3: CASIRVQQSYSPLHF. CDR3 nucleotides: TGTGCCAGCATACGAGTACAACAGAGCTATTCACCCCTCCACTTT.

The chain combines TRBV2 with TRBJ1-2, with TRBD1 identical over 9 bases. The CDR3 is 13 residues long. Germline values: CDR1 SNHLY, CDR2 FYNNEI. J was trimmed by 3 bases and V by 5 bases; bases with no gene match: 1. This CDR3 reads CASSRQGDYGYTF. In DNA form, the CDR3 reads TGTGCCAGCAGTCGACAGGGGGACTATGGCTACACCTTC.

The chain joins TRBV6-5 to TRBJ2-3; D possibly corresponds to TRBD2 (7 bases). The CDR3 loop spans 15 amino acids. Germline CDR1 and CDR2: MNHEY and SVGAGI. V was clipped by 6 bases and J by 4 bases, with 17 bases between them. The CDR3 nucleotides read TGTGCCAGCAGCCGGCTGGGGGGGCGCGCAGATACGCAGTATTTT. Translated, it gives CASSRLGGRADTQYF.

This clone was counted only a few times. This chain uses TRBV10-3 with TRBJ1-1; 11 nucleotides align to TRBD1. This CDR3 is built from 14 residues. The junction had 7 bases not matched to a gene; V was cut back by 8 bases and J by 5 bases. Germline V gene sequence: CDR1 ENHRY, CDR2 SYGVKD. CDR3 DNA sequence: TGTGCCATCGGGACAGGGGGTGGGGTAACTGAAGCTTTCTTT. It specifies CAIGTGGGVTEAFF.

The chain links TRBV6-5 to TRBJ2-4; tentative D call: TRBD2 (5 bases). Trimming left V 8 bases short and J 6 bases short, with 20 bases between. Germline V gene sequence: CDR1 MNHEY, CDR2 SVGAGI. The CDR3 is made up of 15 amino acids. In DNA, the CDR3 is TGTGCCAGCGGACGCGGACTCCCTGGCGGAAACATTCAGTACTTC. Its protein product is CASGRGLPGGNIQYF.

This clone was counted a few times. The chain combines TRBV5-1 with TRBJ1-1, with TRBD1 as a possible D gene (6 bases). Germline assignment: CDR1 SGHRS and CDR2 YFSETQ. The CDR3 sequence is 13 residues long. The germline V and J ends were trimmed by 0 bases and 4 bases, with 7 bases remaining between them. As DNA, the CDR3 is TGCGCCAGCAGCTTGGAAGGGGGCACTGAAGCTTTCTTT. The encoded protein is CASSLEGGTEAFF.

In this sample, this clone turned up a few times. This chain connects TRBV29-1 to TRBJ2-1, with D possibly matching TRBD2 (5 bases). Germline values: CDR1 SQVTM, CDR2 ANQGSEA. CDR3 length equals 12 residues. The V end was cut by 5 bases, the J end by 10 bases, with 15 bases between. CDR3 protein: CSVNSAGREQFF. CDR3 nucleotide sequence: TGCAGCGTTAACTCGGCGGGTCGAGAGCAGTTCTTC.

This clone has a handful of counts. The chain has TRBV7-9 and TRBJ1-1; D is undetermined. The V gene's germline CDR1 is SEHNR and CDR2 FQNEAQ (reference sequence). V was trimmed by 11 bases and J by 3 bases, leaving 16 bases between them. This CDR3 region has 13 residues. The DNA for the CDR3 is TGTGCCCTCTGGAGGGAGGAGGACACTGAAGCTTTCTTT. Translation gives CALWREEDTEAFF.

This chain's CDR3 is CASSPPPGSNEQFF. CDR3 sequence (DNA): TGTGCCAGCTCACCCCCCCCGGGTTCCAATGAGCAGTTCTTC. The rearrangement joins TRBV18 to TRBJ2-1; D is ambiguous. V was pared by 3 bases and J by 6 bases, with 12 bases between. CDR3 size: 14 residues. From germline, CDR1 is KGHSH and CDR2 LQKENI.